This T cell receptor beta chain was identified in a study of cytomegalovirus exposure and HLA in healthy donors listed by TCRdb under 2017. A note on the overall study: An earlier analysis of roughly 570 of the donors reported 276 Gb of sequence data and roughly 120 million unique TCR beta sequences obtained from about 179 million T cells. An early release that covered 500 to 800 HLA-typed donors contained approximately 300 gigabases of sequencing data and 85 million to 100 million unique TCR sequences. Of the roughly 400 genotyped donors, roughly 80% fell in the genetic ancestry cluster associated with self-reported Caucasian donors. The study was designed to test whether signatures of past pathogen exposure could be identified by cataloging public T cell receptors. The study profiled the T cell repertoires of about 640 subjects by immunosequencing and related them to cytomegalovirus serostatus. In addition to the first cohort of several hundred subjects, a separate validation cohort of 120 different subjects was used. To predict cytomegalovirus infection status, the study combined high-throughput TCR immunosequencing, statistical association of individual TCRs with disease status, and machine learning. To study patterns of TCR occurrence, a later analysis re-analyzed previously published TCR beta repertoires from 666 donors and added high-resolution HLA genotyping. The later analysis used no new phenotypic data to find candidate immune exposures, relying instead on TCR beta sequences and their occurrence across donors. In an earlier analysis of over 550 of the donors, high-throughput TCR beta sequencing was used to judge whether each TCR beta V gene segment behaved as functional or pseudogenic. Donor age, sex, ethnicity and CMV serostatus were compiled together with the repertoire data. Genome-wide SNP genotypes for about 55% of the roughly 670 donors were used in a later genetic analysis, which treated that subset as a discovery cohort. All discovery cohort repertoires had been generated using a single sequencing platform. Class I and class II HLA loci were covered by the typing at four-digit resolution. The number of donors typed differed by locus, with roughly 629-640 for A, B, C, DRB1 and DQB1, 522 for DQA1, over 600 for DPA1, and around 450 for DPB1. About five DR-DQ haplotypes were treated as single units for association and clustering because of strong linkage in the cohort. Among around 400 genotyped donors of the cohort, an average of roughly 230,000 unique TCR beta nucleotide sequences was sequenced per donor, of which about 19% were non-productive. Broad study findings and their caveats: Linkage disequilibrium might explain the correlated functional status among segregating V segments, but an unknown experimental factor could not be excluded. The authors suggested that the approach could potentially be generalized to other disease states and immunological phenotypes. A later analysis associated 16,951 TCR beta sequences with specific HLA alleles at a false discovery rate of 0.05. In an earlier analysis of about 600 of the donors, most TCR beta V segments appeared in productive rearrangements about 87% or about 30% of the time, broadly matching IMGT annotations. In the study, around 150 TCR beta chains were listed as associated with cytomegalovirus. A group of highly shared sequence variants was considered likely to be a technical artifact of the sequencing pipeline. V-gene and J-gene trimming of TCR beta chains was associated with a missense DCLRE1C variant in a later genetic analysis, and the association was replicated in an independent cohort. In vitro tests confirmed that a few of the cytomegalovirus-associated TCR beta chains recognize cytomegalovirus antigens. When HLA alleles, especially DR and DQ, strongly co-occurred, TCR associations were difficult to assign to individual alleles. Compared with equally common non-associated chains, HLA-associated TCR beta chains in a later analysis were more clonally expanded and had lower generation probabilities. A further reported finding was that TCR beta sequences accurately predicted the HLA-A and HLA-B alleles for most subjects in the first cohort. The 87-base-pair reads could not distinguish some IMGT-functional V segments, including TRBV6-2 and TRBV6-3, so those segments were excluded. According to a later genetic analysis, donors in an Asian-associated ancestry cluster had fewer N-insertions in productive TCRs than the approximately 650-donor mean. Because HLA typing was missing for some donors at each locus, association tests included only the typed subset. The cohort was sequenced for TCR beta chains only, and without alpha or paired-chain data the features that could be detected were limited. Sequencing depth was assumed to be roughly uniform across donors in the presence/absence analyses, though that assumption may not hold. According to a later analysis, most CMV-associated TCR beta chains appeared to be HLA-restricted, and the HLA associations seemed to be driven largely by CMV exposure. Immune exposure information for the cohort was limited to CMV serostatus. The classifier was reported to diagnose cytomegalovirus status with high specificity and sensitivity in both the original cohort and the validation cohort. The earlier analysis of some 560 of the donors excluded seventeen rarely observed V segments, including chromosome 9 orphons, because counts were too low. A later analysis reported that several top co-occurrence clusters appeared linked to parvovirus B19, influenza, CMV and Epstein-Barr virus. Across donors, most TCR sequences were observed very rarely, whereas some public TCRs were present in many individuals. In a later analysis, TCR association rates were found to vary across HLA loci, with the most associated TCRs seen for DRB1 alleles and the fewest for HLA-C alleles.

The CDR3 runs 16 residues from the cysteine to the phenylalanine. The DNA shown is the 48-base CDR3, in frame from base 1. CDR1 SGDLS and CDR2 YYNGEE are derived from the germline V gene. V is cut back by 0 bases and J by 2 bases, with 4 bases in the junction unmatched. On this clone itself: The specificity of this receptor is unknown. Per-base qualities were not stored, and no clone one base away is much larger.

The cohort was made up of 650 to 700 healthy bone marrow donors. Cohort members were all nominally healthy when sampled, although unrecorded immune exposures were likely present. CMV serostatus was positive for 289 and negative for about half of the roughly 670 cohort members, and was not recorded for this donor. A peripheral blood sample was provided by each donor, and peripheral blood mononuclear cells were used for TCR beta sequencing. Genomic DNA extraction from the blood cell samples was performed with the Qiagen DNeasy Blood Extraction Kit. Library method: the immunoSEQ multiplex PCR assay. The multiplex PCR relied on a mix of 60 forward primers for TCR Vbeta segments and 13 reverse primers for TCR Jbeta segments. A multiplex PCR assay on genomic DNA amplified the CDR3 region of rearranged TCR beta genes. Amplified TCR beta libraries were sequenced as 87-base-pair reads on the Illumina HiSeq System. In the paper's pipeline: A later analysis tallied about 77 million unique TCR beta chains across the 660 or so repertoires, and some 10 million of those chains were shared by two or more donors. Raw reads were error-corrected and collapsed into unique sequences by a nearest-neighbor algorithm in which closely related sequences were merged to remove PCR and sequencing errors. CDR3 sequences were aligned to IMGT reference sequences to assign V, D and J gene segments. For a sequence to be retained, at least a six-nucleotide match to both a V gene segment and a J gene segment was required. A rearrangement counted as productive if the CDR3 had no stop codons and remained in frame with V and J, and every other rearrangement counted as non-productive. Following IMGT convention, CDR3 was defined as the stretch from the second conserved V-encoded cysteine up to the conserved J-encoded phenylalanine. In an earlier analysis of just under 600 of the donors, sequences lacking an unambiguous match to a single V gene segment were excluded. An earlier analysis of 587 of the donors classified V segments as functional when productive rearrangements were above 56.7% and as segregating when the standard deviation between donors was above 5%. A statistical classification framework was built for diagnosing cytomegalovirus status from the catalog of TCR beta chain sequences. In a later analysis, TCR nucleotide sequences were compared against IMGT/GENE-DB human TR gene sequences so that V and J genes could be assigned. In a later analysis, CDR3 sequences and most-parsimonious VDJ recombination scenarios were assigned using the TCRdist pipeline. A later analysis defined each TCR beta chain by its CDR3 amino acid sequence plus V-gene family, and excluded reads lacking a unique V-gene family. A later analysis removed several hundred highly shared, low-generation-probability nucleotide sequences to deal with suspected cross-contamination and a sequencing artifact. For each public chain, a later analysis derived a clonal expansion index from normalized ranks of inferred template counts within each repertoire. Generation probabilities in a later analysis came from a VDJ recombination model fitted to out-of-frame rearrangements, and those results were checked against IGoR. In a later analysis, TCR-TCR, TCR-HLA and TCR-CMV co-occurrence was scored with hypergeometric tests, and a repertoire-size bias correction was applied to TCR pairs. False discovery rates were estimated in a later analysis by permuting HLA or CMV assignments 20 times. In a later analysis, co-occurring TCRs were grouped with DBSCAN, and TCRdist sequence similarity was added when clustering was performed within HLA-allele-positive subsets. Co-occurrence clustering excluded repertoires with fewer than 30,000 or more than 120,000 public chains, plus five with anomalous nucleotide sharing. In its TCRdb copy, this immuneACCESS table keeps in-frame sequences only and misses some clones. Where compared with another copy, unresolved V genes explain less than half of these, and the others have no known cause. V and J calls and clone size are those listed in that table; D and trimming were worked out from the DNA. This sample has approximately 140,000 clones in its table, and 55% to 80% of those were observed once. Together, the top ten hold about an eighth of the sample.

The sequence links TRBV9 to TRBJ2-3; 9 nucleotides in the junction match TRBD2. This TCR came from a human donor in good health. Sequenced sample: PBMCs. The DNA sequence is TGTGCCAGCAGCGTAGACAGCGGGAGGACCACAGATACGCAGTATTTT. The resulting protein is CASSVDSGRTTDTQYF. Joined to the reference TRBV9 and TRBJ2-3 proteins, this CDR3 gives the full variable domain: DSGVTQTPKHLITATGQRVTLRCSPRSGDLSVYWYQQSLDQGLQFLIQYYNGEERAKGNILERFSAQQFPDLHSELNLSSLELGDSALYFCASSVDSGRTTDTQYFGPGTRLTVL.